The following is a T cell receptor (beta chain) sequence with its context. The target antigen is unknown. This sample was taken from a study of T cell repertoires in cytomegalovirus infection. Study information: Used in the study were CMV epitopes, some recently identified and HLA-C-restricted, others well-studied and HLA-B-restricted. CMV infection together with matching HLA type was indicated by public TCR beta signatures.

The V gene's germline CDR1 is LGHNA and CDR2 YSLEER. V was clipped by 1 base and J by 4 bases; unmatched bases: 4. The CDR3 contains 16 residues. MiXCR was run by TCRdb on the reads, yielding one entry per CDR3 protein. The sample lists hundreds of thousands of distinct CDR3 sequences, roughly a third occurring once. General study points: HLA-C-restricted TCR beta clonotypes specific for CMV led the ex vivo response.

The sequence came from a human donor in good health (CMV status not recorded). Some clones in this sample may be carry-over from other donors' samples. The sample here was cultured PBMCs, taken from culture after CMV antigen stimulation. V and J are TRBV4-3 and TRBJ2-1, with 10 bases lining up with TRBD2. The CDR3 DNA reads as TGCGCCAGCAGCCAAGCTGGGACTAGCGTATACAATGAGCAGTTCTTC. This gives the protein CASSQAGTSVYNEQFF.